These 9 T cell receptor beta chains were all obtained from the same sample, sequenced in a study of blood T cell repertoires in COVID-19. Produced via immunoSEQ multiplex PCR; TCRdb's table is partial and in-frame only. The sample shows about 280,000 clones, approximately 90% of them seen only once. Sequenced: PBMCs or T cells enriched from blood (not recorded which). The receptors here all came from a woman aged 40 to 55 who had recovered from COVID-19.

V usage is TRBV11-3 and J usage is TRBJ2-2, with TRBD2 identical over 10 bases. Trimming took 4 bases from V and 5 from J; bases not matched to a gene: 10. The CDR3 has 17 amino acids. Germline assignment: CDR1 SGHNT and CDR2 YENEEA. CDR3 residues: CASSYSSLAGDTGELFF. DNA of the CDR3: TGTGCCAGCAGCTATAGTAGTCTAGCGGGAGATACCGGGGAGCTGTTTTTT.

The gene calls are TRBV18 and TRBJ2-7; weak D call: TRBD2 (5 bases). Germline CDR1 and CDR2: KGHSH and LQKENI. This CDR3 comprises 13 residues. The germline V and J ends were trimmed by 5 bases and 2 bases, with 10 bases remaining between them. CDR3 sequence reads: CASSRAEAYEQYF. CDR3 DNA sequence: TGTGCCAGCTCAAGGGCGGAGGCCTACGAGCAGTACTTC.

The chain combines TRBV7-2 with TRBJ1-3; the D is unclear. The CDR3 covers 12 residues. The V end was cut by 1 base, the J end by 7 bases, with 5 bases between. Germline V lookup: CDR1 SGHTA, CDR2 FQGNSA. The chain's CDR3 is CASSLGPNTIYF. As DNA, the CDR3 is TGTGCCAGCAGCTTAGGTCCGAACACCATATATTTT.

This clone has just one count. This CDR3 reads CASSRDLTGVSPLHF. CDR3 nucleotide sequence: TGTGCCAGCAGCCGGGACCTCACGGGGGTTTCACCCCTCCACTTT. This chain uses TRBV5-4 with TRBJ1-6, with D perhaps TRBD1 (5 bases). The V and J ends lost 4 bases and 9 bases respectively, with 17 bases between them. There are 15 residues in the CDR3. Germline CDR1 reads SGHNT; CDR2 reads YYREEE (reference sequence). Complete variable domain (other parts from reference TRBV5-4 and TRBJ1-6): ETGVTQSPTHLIKTRGQQVTLRCSSQSGHNTVSWYQQALGQGPQFIFQYYREEENGRGNFPPRFSGLQFPNYSSELNVNALELDDSALYLCASSRDLTGVSPLHFGNGTRLTVT.

The chain has TRBV6-5 and TRBJ1-2; 8 bases are shared with TRBD1. After removal of 7 bases from V and 4 bases from J, the junction contained 11 bases not matched to a gene. This CDR3 region has 15 residues. Germline CDR1 MNHEY, CDR2 SVGAGI. The CDR3 bases are TGTGCCAGCAAACCTCTGGACAGGGAAATCTATGGCTACACCTTC. Its protein is CASKPLDREIYGYTF.

A single count supports this clone. The chain is built from TRBV6-2 or TRBV6-3 and TRBJ2-3, with D possibly TRBD2 on 5 matching bases. V was shortened by 4 bases and J by 2 bases, with 13 bases between the two germline ends. CDR3 length equals 15 residues. Germline values: CDR1 MNHEY, CDR2 SVGEGT. DNA of the CDR3: TGTGCCAGCAGTTTGGAGAGCGGACTCACAGATACGCAGTATTTT. It specifies CASSLESGLTDTQYF.

The table lists this clone with a count of one. The rearrangement links TRBV18 to TRBJ1-3; 8 bases fit TRBD1. The V segment lost 4 bases and the J segment 3 bases; nucleotides outside the gene matches: 14. Germline-derived CDR1 and CDR2 are KGHSH and LQKENI. This CDR3 has 18 amino acids. CDR3: CASSLTTLGQDHGNTIYF. The CDR3 region has the DNA TGTGCCAGCTCACTAACAACCTTGGGACAGGACCATGGAAACACCATATATTTT.

This sequence joins TRBV13 and TRBJ2-7; D is possibly TRBD1 (5 bases). The CDR3 sequence is 13 residues long. Germline V gene sequence: CDR1 PRHDT, CDR2 FYEKMQ (reference sequence). V was clipped by 2 bases and J by 6 bases, with 11 bases between them. The CDR3 loop reads CASSLQTAPEQYF. In DNA, the CDR3 is TGTGCCAGCAGCTTACAGACAGCCCCCGAGCAGTACTTC.

The gene calls are TRBV24-1 and TRBJ2-1; 16 bases are shared with TRBD2. The CDR3 runs 22 residues. Per germline, CDR1 KGHDR and CDR2 SFDVKD. V shed 1 base, J shed 2 bases, and the junction held 13 bases outside the gene matches. The CDR3: CATSDFGRTDGTSGRAYNEQFF. As DNA, the CDR3 is TGTGCCACCAGTGATTTCGGGAGGACCGACGGGACTAGCGGGAGGGCCTACAATGAGCAGTTCTTC.